The 10 T cell receptor beta chains in this list originate from one sample, sequenced in a study of radiation and T cells in renal cell carcinoma. The time point was: blood 4 weeks post-SBRT, at nephrectomy. Treatment defined: 15 Gy SBRT to primary tumor, nephrectomy 4 weeks later. Produced via immunoSEQ multiplex PCR; TCRdb's table is partial and in-frame only. This table has just under 150,000 clones, around nine tenths appearing once. The sequences come from blood, collected from a patient whose treatment included radiotherapy and nephrectomy. These TCRs come from a woman aged 45-60 years with renal cell carcinoma.

J is TRBJ2-2 and V is TRBV5-1; TRBD2 matches at 7 bases. The J segment lost 0 bases and the V segment lost 4 bases, leaving 6 bases of the junction unmatched. Germline CDR1 reads SGHRS; CDR2 reads YFSETQ. This CDR3 comprises 16 residues. CDR3 nucleotide sequence: TGCGCCAGCAGCCCAGGAGCGGGATCGAACACCGGGGAGCTGTTTTTT. Its translation is CASSPGAGSNTGELFF.

This clone was counted a single time. The chain recombines TRBV7-2 with TRBJ2-1, with TRBD2 matching over 12 bases. From germline, CDR1 is SGHTA and CDR2 FQGNSA. The CDR3 extends over 18 amino acids. Unmatched junction bases numbered 7, after V lost 4 bases and J lost 0 bases. The CDR3 nucleotides are TGTGCCAGCAGCTCCCCCCTAGCGGGGGGGAGCTCCTACAATGAGCAGTTCTTC. This codes for CASSSPLAGGSSYNEQFF.

The CDR3 region has the DNA TGCGCCAGCAGTGAAAGGGCAGGGCCTCGAGAGACCCAGTACTTC. It translates to CASSERAGPRETQYF. The chain couples TRBV10-1 to TRBJ2-5, with a possible D match to TRBD1 (5 bases). Germline CDR1 and CDR2: WNHNN and SYGVQD (reference sequence). The germline V and J ends were trimmed by 3 bases and 4 bases, with 15 bases remaining between them. The CDR3 sequence is 15 residues long.

The rearrangement links TRBV29-1 to TRBJ1-2; D is possibly TRBD1 (6 bases). CDR3 length: 13 amino acids. V was shortened by 6 bases and J by 8 bases, with 19 bases between the two germline ends. The V gene's germline CDR1 is SQVTM and CDR2 ANQGSEA. DNA for the CDR3: TGCAGCGTATCCGACAGGAAGGGGGGAGGCTACACCTTC. It codes for CSVSDRKGGGYTF.

This clone was detected only a few times. The genes are TRBV5-4 and TRBJ1-2; 8 bases align to TRBD1. Germline CDR1 is SGHNT and CDR2 is YYREEE (reference sequence). The CDR3 has 14 amino acids. The junction had 6 bases not matched to a gene; V was cut back by 4 bases and J by 4 bases. In DNA, the CDR3 is TGTGCCAGCAGCCCGGACAGGGACTTCTATGGCTACACCTTC. The encoded protein is CASSPDRDFYGYTF. The full variable domain, rest sourced from reference TRBV5-4 and TRBJ1-2, is ETGVTQSPTHLIKTRGQQVTLRCSSQSGHNTVSWYQQALGQGPQFIFQYYREEENGRGNFPPRFSGLQFPNYSSELNVNALELDDSALYLCASSPDRDFYGYTFGSGTRLTVV.

This clone was recorded a few times. The chain carries TRBV19 and TRBJ1-1; D gene uncertain. Trimming pared 3 bases from V and 1 base from J, leaving 6 bases between. This CDR3 comprises 13 residues. Germline V lookup: CDR1 LNHDA, CDR2 SQIVND (reference sequence). This chain's CDR3 is CASSIHKNTEAFF. For the CDR3, the DNA is TGTGCCAGTAGTATTCACAAGAACACTGAAGCTTTCTTT. Complete variable domain (other parts from reference TRBV19 and TRBJ1-1): DGGITQSPKYLFRKEGQNVTLSCEQNLNHDAMYWYRQDPGQGLRLIYYSQIVNDFQKGDIAEGYSVSREKKESFPLTVTSAQKNPTAFYLCASSIHKNTEAFFGQGTRLTVV.

The rearrangement joins TRBV10-3 to TRBJ2-1; D might be TRBD2 (6 bases). The germline V gene encodes CDR1 ENHRY and CDR2 SYGVKD. The ends were cut back, 7 bases at V and 1 base at J, with 14 bases in the middle. CDR3 length equals 15 residues. The CDR3 DNA reads as TGTGCCATCACACCCTCGGGACTTTCCTACAATGAGCAGTTCTTC. Amino acids: CAITPSGLSYNEQFF.

The CDR3 DNA follows: TGTGCCAGCAGCCCCCGGGACAGAAATTCATATGGCTACACCTTC. Translating it yields CASSPRDRNSYGYTF. The chain is built from TRBV9 and TRBJ1-2; 7 bases agree with TRBD1. The CDR3 has 15 amino acids. J was trimmed by 5 bases and V by 4 bases; bases with no gene match: 11. In germline, CDR1 is SGDLS, CDR2 YYNGEE.

This chain connects TRBV4-3 to TRBJ2-2; a weak D match, TRBD1 (5 bases). The V gene's germline CDR1 is LGHNA and CDR2 YSLEER. This CDR3 is 15 amino acids long. Trimming took 0 bases from V and 5 from J, leaving 10 bases between them. The CDR3 reads CASSQEIGATGELFF. CDR3 coding DNA: TGCGCCAGCAGCCAAGAGATAGGGGCTACCGGGGAGCTGTTTTTT.

This rearrangement joins TRBV10-1 to TRBJ2-2; maybe TRBD2 (5 bases). The CDR3 runs 13 residues. V lost 7 bases, J lost 6 bases, and 12 bases lay in between. Germline V gene lookup returns CDR1 WNHNN and CDR2 SYGVQD (reference sequence). The CDR3 DNA reads TGCGCCAGCACAACTAGTAAAGCCGGGGAGCTGTTTTTT. Protein product: CASTTSKAGELFF.